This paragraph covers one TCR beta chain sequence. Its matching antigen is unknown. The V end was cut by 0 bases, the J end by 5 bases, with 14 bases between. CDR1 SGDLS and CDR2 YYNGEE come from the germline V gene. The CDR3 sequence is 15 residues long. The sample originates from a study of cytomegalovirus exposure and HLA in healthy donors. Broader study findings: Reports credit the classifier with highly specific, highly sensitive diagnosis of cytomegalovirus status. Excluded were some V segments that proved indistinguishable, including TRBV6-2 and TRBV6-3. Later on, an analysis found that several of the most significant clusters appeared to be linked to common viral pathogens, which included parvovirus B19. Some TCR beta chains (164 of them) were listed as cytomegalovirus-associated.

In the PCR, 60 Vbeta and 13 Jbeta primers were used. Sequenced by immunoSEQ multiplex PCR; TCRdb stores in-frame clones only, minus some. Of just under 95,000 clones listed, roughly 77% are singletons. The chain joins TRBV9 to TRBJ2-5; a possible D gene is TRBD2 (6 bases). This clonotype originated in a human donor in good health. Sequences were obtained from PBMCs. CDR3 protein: CASSVAWRGMETQYF. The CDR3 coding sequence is TGTGCCAGCAGCGTAGCTTGGAGGGGTATGGAGACCCAGTACTTC.